The present TCR beta chain was sequenced within a study of regulatory T cells in long-lasting Graves disease. Overall study findings and caveats: The study found TRBV28, TRBJ1-2 and TRBJ2-5 favored in persistent disease.

V shed 4 bases and J shed 7 bases, with 9 bases lying between them. This CDR3 spans 12 amino acids. CDR1 is MNHNS, CDR2 SASEGT, per germline. This clonotype was observed many times. Its antigen remains unidentified. The time point denotes: newly diagnosed GD, antithyroid drugs for less than 3 months. From PBMCs, RNA was extracted and then used to make the TCR library. Building the TCR beta libraries relied on iRepertoire HTBI primers, and CDR3 regions underwent Arm-PCR. In TCRdb, the multiplex PCR reads were re-called with MiXCR into one record per CDR3 protein. The sample consists of hundreds of thousands of distinct CDR3 sequences, roughly 14% of them appearing once. This sample also belongs to another study, concerning T cells in Graves' hyperthyroidism and ophthalmopathy.

The sequence was obtained from a man younger than 40 with Graves disease. This material consisted of peripheral blood mononuclear cells (PBMCs), taken at new diagnosis, from a patient treated with antithyroid drugs. This rearrangement joins TRBV6-1 to TRBJ2-3; D possibly uses TRBD1 or TRBD2 (5 bases each). The CDR3 DNA reads TGTGCCAGCAGTGCGGGGCCCAATACGCAGTATTTT. The encoded protein is CASSAGPNTQYF.